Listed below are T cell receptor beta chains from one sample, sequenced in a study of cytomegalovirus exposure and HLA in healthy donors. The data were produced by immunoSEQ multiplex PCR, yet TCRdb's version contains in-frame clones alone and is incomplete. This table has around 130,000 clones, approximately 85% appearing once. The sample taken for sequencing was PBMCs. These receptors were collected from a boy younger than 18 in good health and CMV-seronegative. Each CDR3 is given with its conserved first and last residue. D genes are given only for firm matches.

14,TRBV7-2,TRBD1,CASSLRDRGYEQYF
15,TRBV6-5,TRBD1,CASSSQGASYSPLHF
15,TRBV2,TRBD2,CASSELGLAPNEQFF
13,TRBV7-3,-,CASSLIDYNEQFF
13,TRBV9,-,CASSVVPLNEQFF
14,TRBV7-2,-,CASSSFYSNQPQHF
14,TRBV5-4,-,CASSWQGGANVLPF
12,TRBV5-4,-,CASTLTGDEQYF
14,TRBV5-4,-,CASSLGQTNTEAFF
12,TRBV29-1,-,CSVVIRDTEAFF
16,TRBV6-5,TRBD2,CASSFHWTSATYEQYF
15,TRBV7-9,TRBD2,CASSTGLAGIGELFF
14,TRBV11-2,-,CASSLVGQGYGYTF
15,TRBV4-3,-,CASSQDPTDTYGYTF
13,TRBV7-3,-,CASSLGVAYEQYF
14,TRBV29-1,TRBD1,CSVFTGTGDEGYTF
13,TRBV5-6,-,CASSLLGGSEAFF
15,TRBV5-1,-,CASSLGFGADTEAFF
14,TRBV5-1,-,CASSFADTTYEQYF
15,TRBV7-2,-,CASSPVTPHTDTQYF
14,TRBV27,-,CASSAQENTGELFF
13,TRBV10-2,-,CASSEFTTYGYTF
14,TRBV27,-,CASSLSLSGNTIYF
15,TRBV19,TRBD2,CASSRTSGEHNEQFF
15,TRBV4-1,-,CASSRYLHRVYGYTF
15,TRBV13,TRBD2,CASSLVAGGTDTQYF
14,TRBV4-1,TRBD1,CASSHPQGTYGYTF
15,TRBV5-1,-,CASRLGGRSYNEQFF
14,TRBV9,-,CASSVGTNTGELFF
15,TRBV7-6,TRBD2,CASSGTSGGTDTQYF
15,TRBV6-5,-,CASTDGQRSGNTIYF
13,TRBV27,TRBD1,CASRTGAGNEQFF
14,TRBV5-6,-,CASSLVDSSYEQYF
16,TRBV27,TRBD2,CASSFIGGVGEETQYF
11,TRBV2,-,CASSVQAGPFF
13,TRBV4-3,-,CASSQLTNEKLFF
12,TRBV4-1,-,CASSQVYPPLHF
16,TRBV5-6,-,CASSLSGGEIYNEQFF
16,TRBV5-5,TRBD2,CASSLEAGGTRDTQYF
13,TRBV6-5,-,CASSRGDHTEAFF
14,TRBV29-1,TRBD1,CSVERQGSPYEQYF
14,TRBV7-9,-,CASSLDQGGHEQYF
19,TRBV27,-,CASSFTTLPTLRTPRSLFF
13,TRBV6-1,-,CASRPDSPYEQYF
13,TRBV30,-,CAWSVGMNTEAFF
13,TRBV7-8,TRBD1,CASSEGANQPQHF